This TCR beta chain derives from a study of OX40 agonist ivuxolimab in advanced cancers. Study details: Patients were given ivuxolimab, an antibody that agonizes OX40 (CD134). The study gave patients intravenous ivuxolimab at 0.01 to 10 mg/kg every 2 weeks. Three dose-escalation patients had partial responses: one with hepatocellular carcinoma and two with cutaneous melanoma.

General study points: Averaging showed that CD8+ T cells had more expanded clones than CD4+ did.

Sequencing was performed with immunoSEQ multiplex PCR; in TCRdb, only in-frame clones are kept and a portion is missing. This table has around 46,000 clones, around 91% appearing once. To note about this clone: Antigen unknown.

Looked up from germline, CDR1 is MDHEN and CDR2 is SYDVKM. The CDR3 has 16 residues. Unmatched junction bases numbered 8, after V lost 4 bases and J lost 0 bases. The sequenced sample was CD4+ or CD8+ T cells sorted from blood, obtained in a trial of the OX40 agonist ivuxolimab. The chain uses TRBV28 and TRBJ2-7; 8 bases line up with TRBD1. The sequence was collected from an adult with an advanced solid tumor such as melanoma, head and neck, liver or kidney cancer. CDR3 sequence (DNA): TGTGCCAGCAGTTCCTTTATTGGGACAGGCTCCTACGAGCAGTACTTC. The encoded protein is CASSSFIGTGSYEQYF.